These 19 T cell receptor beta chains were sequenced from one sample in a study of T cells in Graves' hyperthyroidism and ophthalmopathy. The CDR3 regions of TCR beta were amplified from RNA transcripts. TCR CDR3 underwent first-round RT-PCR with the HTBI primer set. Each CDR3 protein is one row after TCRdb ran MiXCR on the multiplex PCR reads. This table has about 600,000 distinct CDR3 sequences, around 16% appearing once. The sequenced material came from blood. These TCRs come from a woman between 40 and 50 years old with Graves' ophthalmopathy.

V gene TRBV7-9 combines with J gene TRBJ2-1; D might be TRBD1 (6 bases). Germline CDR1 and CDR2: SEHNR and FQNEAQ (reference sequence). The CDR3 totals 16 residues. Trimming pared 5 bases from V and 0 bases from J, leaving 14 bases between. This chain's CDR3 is CASSRQGTSSYNEQFF. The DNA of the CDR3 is TGTGCCAGCAGCCGTCAGGGGACGAGCTCCTACAATGAGCAGTTCTTC.

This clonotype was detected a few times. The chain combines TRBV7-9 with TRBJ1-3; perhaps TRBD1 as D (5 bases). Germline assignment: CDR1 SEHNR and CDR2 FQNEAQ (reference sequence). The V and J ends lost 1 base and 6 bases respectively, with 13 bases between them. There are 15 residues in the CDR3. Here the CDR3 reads CASSLDGALENTIYF. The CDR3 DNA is TGTGCCAGCAGCTTAGATGGGGCCTTAGAAAACACCATATATTTT.

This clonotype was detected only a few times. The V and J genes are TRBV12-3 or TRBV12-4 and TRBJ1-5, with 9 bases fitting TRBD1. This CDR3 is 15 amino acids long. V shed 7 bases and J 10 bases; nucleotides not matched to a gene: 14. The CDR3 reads CASTQQGTGLFPQHF. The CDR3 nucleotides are TGTGCCAGCACCCAGCAAGGGACAGGGCTGTTTCCCCAGCATTTT.

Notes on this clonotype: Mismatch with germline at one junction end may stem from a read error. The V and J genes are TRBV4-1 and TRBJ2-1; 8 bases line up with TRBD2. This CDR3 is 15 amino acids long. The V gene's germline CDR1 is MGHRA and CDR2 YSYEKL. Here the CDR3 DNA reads TGCGCCAGCAGCCAAGATAGGACTAGCCTCAATGAGCAGTCCTTC. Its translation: CASSQDRTSLNEQSF.

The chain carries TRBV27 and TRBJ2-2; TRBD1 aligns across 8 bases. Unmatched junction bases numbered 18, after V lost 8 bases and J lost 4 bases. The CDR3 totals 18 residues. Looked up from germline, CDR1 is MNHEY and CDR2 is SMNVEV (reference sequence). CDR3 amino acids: CASAMGTGPRWVTGELFF. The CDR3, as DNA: TGTGCCAGCGCAATGGGGACAGGACCACGATGGGTCACCGGGGAGCTGTTTTTT.

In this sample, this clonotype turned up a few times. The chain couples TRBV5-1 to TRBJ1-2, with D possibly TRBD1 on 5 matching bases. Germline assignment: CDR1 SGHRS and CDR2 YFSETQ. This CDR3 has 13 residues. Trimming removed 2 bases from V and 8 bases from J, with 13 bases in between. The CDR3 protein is CASSFDSSGGYTF. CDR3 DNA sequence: TGCGCCAGCAGCTTCGACAGCTCAGGGGGCTACACCTTC.

The CDR3 DNA is TGTGCCAATGGGGGAACCTACGAGCAGTACTTC. This gives the protein CANGGTYEQYF. This chain joins TRBV2 and TRBJ2-7; D tentatively reads TRBD1 or TRBD2 (5 bases each). Between the trimmed V and J ends, which lost 10 bases and 2 bases, there was a span of 9 bases. CDR1 and CDR2 (germline): SNHLY, FYNNEI. CDR3 length: 11 amino acids.

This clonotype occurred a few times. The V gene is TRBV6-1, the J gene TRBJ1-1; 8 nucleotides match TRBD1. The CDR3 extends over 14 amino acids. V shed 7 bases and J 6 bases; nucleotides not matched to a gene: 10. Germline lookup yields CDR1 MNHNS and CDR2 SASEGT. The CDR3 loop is CASTLGTGLSEAFF. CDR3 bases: TGTGCCAGCACCCTCGGGACAGGCCTGTCTGAAGCTTTCTTT.

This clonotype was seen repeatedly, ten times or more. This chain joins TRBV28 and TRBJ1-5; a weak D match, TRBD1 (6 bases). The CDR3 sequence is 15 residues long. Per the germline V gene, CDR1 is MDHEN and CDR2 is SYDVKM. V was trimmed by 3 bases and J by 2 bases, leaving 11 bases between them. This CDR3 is CASSFLGAGNQPQHF. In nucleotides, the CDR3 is TGTGCCAGCAGTTTTCTGGGGGCAGGCAATCAGCCCCAGCATTTT.

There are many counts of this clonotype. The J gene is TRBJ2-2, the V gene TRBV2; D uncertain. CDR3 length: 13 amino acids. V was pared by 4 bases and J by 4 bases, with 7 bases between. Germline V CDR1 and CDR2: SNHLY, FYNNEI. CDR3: CASSASATGELFF. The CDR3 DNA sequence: TGTGCCAGCAGTGCCAGCGCCACCGGGGAGCTGTTTTTT.

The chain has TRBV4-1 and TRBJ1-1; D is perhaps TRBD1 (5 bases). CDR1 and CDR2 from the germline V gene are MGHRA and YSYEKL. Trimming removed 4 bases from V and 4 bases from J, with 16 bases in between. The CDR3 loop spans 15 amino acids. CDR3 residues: CASSPGTVRGTEAFF. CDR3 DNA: TGCGCCAGCAGCCCCGGGACCGTCCGCGGCACTGAAGCTTTCTTT.

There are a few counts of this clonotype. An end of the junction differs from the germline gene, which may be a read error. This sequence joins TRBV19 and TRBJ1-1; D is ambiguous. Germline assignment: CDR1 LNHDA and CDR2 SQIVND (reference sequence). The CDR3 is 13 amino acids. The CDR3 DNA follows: TGTGCCAGTAGTATTCCCGGAAACACTGGAGCTTTCTTT. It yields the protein CASSIPGNTGAFF.

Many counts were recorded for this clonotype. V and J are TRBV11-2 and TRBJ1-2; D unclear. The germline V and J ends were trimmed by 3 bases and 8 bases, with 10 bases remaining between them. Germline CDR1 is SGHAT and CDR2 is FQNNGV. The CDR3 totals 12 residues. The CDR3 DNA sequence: TGTGCCAGCAGCTTGTCGATAGAAGGCTACACCTTC. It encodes CASSLSIEGYTF.

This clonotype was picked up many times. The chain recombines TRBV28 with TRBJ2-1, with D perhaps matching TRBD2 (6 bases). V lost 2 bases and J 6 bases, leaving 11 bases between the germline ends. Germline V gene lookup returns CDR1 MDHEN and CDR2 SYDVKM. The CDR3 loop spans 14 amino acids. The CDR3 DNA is TGTGCCAGCAGTTTAGAGGGAGGTGGCAATGAGCAGTTCTTC. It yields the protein CASSLEGGGNEQFF.

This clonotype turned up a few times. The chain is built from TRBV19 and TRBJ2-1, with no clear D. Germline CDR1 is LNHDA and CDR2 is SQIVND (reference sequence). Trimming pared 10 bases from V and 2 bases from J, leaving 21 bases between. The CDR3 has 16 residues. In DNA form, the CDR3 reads TGTGCCACCACTACCAGTTTTAGGAGAGCCTACAATGAGCAGTTCTTC. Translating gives CATTTSFRRAYNEQFF.

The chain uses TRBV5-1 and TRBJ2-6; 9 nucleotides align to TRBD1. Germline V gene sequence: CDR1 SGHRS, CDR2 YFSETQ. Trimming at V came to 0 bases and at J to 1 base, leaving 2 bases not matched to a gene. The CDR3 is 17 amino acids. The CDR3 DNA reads TGCGCCAGCAGCTTGGACAGGGGGCGTTCTGGGGCCAACGTCCTGACTTTC. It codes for CASSLDRGRSGANVLTF.

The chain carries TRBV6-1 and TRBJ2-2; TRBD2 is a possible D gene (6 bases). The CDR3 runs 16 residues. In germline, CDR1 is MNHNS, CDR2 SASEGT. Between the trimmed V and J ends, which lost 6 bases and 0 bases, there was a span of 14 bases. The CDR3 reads CASSDTGLTNTGELFF. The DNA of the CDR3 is TGTGCCAGCAGCGACACGGGACTTACGAACACCGGGGAGCTGTTTTTT.

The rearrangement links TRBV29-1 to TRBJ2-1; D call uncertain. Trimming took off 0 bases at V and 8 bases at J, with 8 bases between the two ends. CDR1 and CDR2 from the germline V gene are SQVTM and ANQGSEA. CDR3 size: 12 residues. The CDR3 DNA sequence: TGCAGCGTTGAAGAAGGGAATGATGAGCAGTTCTTC. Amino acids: CSVEEGNDEQFF.

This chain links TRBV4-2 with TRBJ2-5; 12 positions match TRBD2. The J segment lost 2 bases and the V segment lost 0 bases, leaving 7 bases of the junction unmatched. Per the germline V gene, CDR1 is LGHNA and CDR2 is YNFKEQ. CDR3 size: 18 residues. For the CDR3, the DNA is TGTGCCAGCAGCCAAGATCCCCCGACTAGCGGGAGACAAGAGACCCAGTACTTC. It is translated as CASSQDPPTSGRQETQYF.